The rows below give T cell receptor beta chains drawn from one sample of a study of vaccination and CD4 T cells after COVID-19. TCRdb processed the PCR reads anew with MiXCR; each CDR3 protein has one entry. This table has under 20,000 distinct CDR3 sequences, about 52% appearing once. Their specific antigens are unknown. The sample was CD4+ T cells from blood, cultured in vitro. These receptors all come from a human donor who had recovered from COVID-19. The CDR3 runs from the conserved cysteine through the conserved F or W. The order of the fields is clone size, V gene, J gene, CDR3 protein. A clone size is listed for some rows: how often the clone was seen (once, few, many), or a class if it is expanded.

>NA|TRBV7-2|TRBJ2-2
CASSLAGAQNTGELFF
>NA|TRBV7-3|TRBJ2-7
CASSPQGGAYEQYF
>NA|TRBV7-6|TRBJ2-3
CASSQYEAPTDTQYF
>NA|TRBV7-2|TRBJ1-3
CASSSSDRRPSGNTIYF
>NA|TRBV11-3|TRBJ2-3
CASSLGASSDTQYF
>NA|TRBV6-2/TRBV6-3|TRBJ2-6
CASSYSSGANVLTF
>few|TRBV21-1|TRBJ1-6
CARGPSRDRDSPLHF
>few|TRBV11-2|TRBJ1-1
CASSWGRGSYTEAFF
>NA|TRBV12-5|TRBJ2-1
CASGPILAGAYNEQFF
>NA|TRBV20-1|TRBJ2-1
CSAKLSSYNEQFF
>NA|TRBV20-1|TRBJ2-4
CSALQGNIQYF
>few|TRBV5-6|TRBJ1-1
CASSLYPPGHTEAFF
>NA|TRBV29-1|TRBJ1-1
CSVGGAATEAFF
>NA|TRBV20-1|TRBJ1-2
CSASAGTRGLSYTF
>few|TRBV2|TRBJ2-2
CARDRGPNTGELFF
>NA|TRBV19|TRBJ2-1
CASSIYGAGQFF
>NA|TRBV29-1|TRBJ1-2
CSVVLYVDYGYTF
>NA|TRBV4-1|TRBJ1-2
CASSQARTGRYGYTF
>few|TRBV11-3|TRBJ1-2
CASRPAGVGGYTF